A selection of T cell receptor beta chains follows, all from one sample in a study of cytomegalovirus exposure and HLA in healthy donors. Produced via immunoSEQ multiplex PCR; TCRdb's table is partial and in-frame only. The repertoire has 90,000 to 150,000 clones, roughly 82% of them found once; the top ten carry more than 1.4%. The sequenced sample was PBMCs. These receptors all stem from a woman under 30 in good health and CMV-seronegative. The conserved cysteine and the conserved F or W are not part of the CDR3 here.

CDR3aa: ASKGPGHKAF
j_gene: TRBJ1-1
v_gene: TRBV19

CDR3aa: ASSIRQGDTEAF
j_gene: TRBJ1-1
v_gene: TRBV19

CDR3aa: ASSLGTGFYTGELF
j_gene: TRBJ2-2
v_gene: TRBV7-9

CDR3aa: ASGTGTSNQPQH
j_gene: TRBJ1-5
v_gene: TRBV28

CDR3aa: ASSVRGGGEQY
j_gene: TRBJ2-7
v_gene: TRBV9

CDR3aa: ASREGLPGETQY
j_gene: TRBJ2-5
v_gene: TRBV6-1

CDR3aa: ASSEVAGLGTEAF
j_gene: TRBJ1-1
v_gene: TRBV6-1

CDR3aa: ACDTYYGYT
j_gene: TRBJ1-2
v_gene: TRBV30

CDR3aa: ASSLQENTEAF
j_gene: TRBJ1-1
v_gene: TRBV5-1

CDR3aa: ASRLTGTNTGELF
j_gene: TRBJ2-2
v_gene: TRBV7-3

CDR3aa: ASSYSTGSHEQF
j_gene: TRBJ2-1
v_gene: TRBV6-6

CDR3aa: ASSQEPTESTDTQY
j_gene: TRBJ2-3
v_gene: TRBV4-3

CDR3aa: ASRRNRVWNTEAF
j_gene: TRBJ1-1
v_gene: TRBV27

CDR3aa: ASSTPDRGNGELF
j_gene: TRBJ2-2
v_gene: TRBV19

CDR3aa: ASSRQGSNQPQH
j_gene: TRBJ1-5
v_gene: TRBV10-2

CDR3aa: AWSVGRGTEAF
j_gene: TRBJ1-1
v_gene: TRBV30

CDR3aa: ASSQGGAWEQY
j_gene: TRBJ2-7
v_gene: TRBV4-2

CDR3aa: ATSRGGTGAPMEAF
j_gene: TRBJ1-1
v_gene: TRBV15

CDR3aa: ATSRDRAPLH
j_gene: TRBJ1-6
v_gene: TRBV15

CDR3aa: ASSEGGGIEQY
j_gene: TRBJ2-7
v_gene: TRBV7-2

CDR3aa: ASSEPVELTDTQY
j_gene: TRBJ2-3
v_gene: TRBV2

CDR3aa: ASSPPTGGPL
j_gene: TRBJ1-2
v_gene: TRBV6-5

CDR3aa: ASSQETNARGYT
j_gene: TRBJ1-2
v_gene: TRBV4-3

CDR3aa: ASSHGLAGAYEQY
j_gene: TRBJ2-7
v_gene: TRBV4-2

CDR3aa: ASSLGGVAGDQETQY
j_gene: TRBJ2-5
v_gene: TRBV4-1

CDR3aa: SVDGVSYNEQF
j_gene: TRBJ2-1
v_gene: TRBV29-1

CDR3aa: ASSFPGGPTGELF
j_gene: TRBJ2-2
v_gene: TRBV6-1

CDR3aa: ASIPSGPGQSYEQY
j_gene: TRBJ2-7
v_gene: TRBV19

CDR3aa: ASSETLRGNQPQH
j_gene: TRBJ1-5
v_gene: TRBV27

CDR3aa: ASSRGGTGNTIY
j_gene: TRBJ1-3
v_gene: TRBV6-5

CDR3aa: ASSSSAGTNQPQH
j_gene: TRBJ1-5
v_gene: TRBV18

CDR3aa: SVSRSSYEQY
j_gene: TRBJ2-7
v_gene: TRBV29-1

CDR3aa: ASSFSVDSPLH
j_gene: TRBJ1-6
v_gene: TRBV5-1

CDR3aa: ASSEDGGQLEKLF
j_gene: TRBJ1-4
v_gene: TRBV2

CDR3aa: AISDSGGRGKTEAF
j_gene: TRBJ1-1
v_gene: TRBV10-3

CDR3aa: ASSPTGFYGYT
j_gene: TRBJ1-2
v_gene: TRBV7-8

CDR3aa: ASSLAGTSGGTDTQY
j_gene: TRBJ2-3
v_gene: TRBV5-1

CDR3aa: SASGGDGYT
j_gene: TRBJ1-2
v_gene: TRBV20-1

CDR3aa: ASSLSPVAGNTIY
j_gene: TRBJ1-3
v_gene: TRBV5-1

CDR3aa: ASSFAGDRDEQY
j_gene: TRBJ2-7
v_gene: TRBV5-1

CDR3aa: ASSYSYSYEQY
j_gene: TRBJ2-7
v_gene: TRBV7-2

CDR3aa: ASRGVGAGTDTQY
j_gene: TRBJ2-3
v_gene: TRBV6-6

CDR3aa: ASSAGGQGTGRGGNTIY
j_gene: TRBJ1-3
v_gene: TRBV9

CDR3aa: ASSSGAGNSPLH
j_gene: TRBJ1-6
v_gene: TRBV5-5

CDR3aa: ASSSLGGAPGNTIY
j_gene: TRBJ1-3
v_gene: TRBV11-2

CDR3aa: ASSQEWGRGAAKLF
j_gene: TRBJ1-4
v_gene: TRBV4-1

CDR3aa: AISEGQGLNQPQH
j_gene: TRBJ1-5
v_gene: TRBV10-3

CDR3aa: ASSEAGLAGGRDEQF
j_gene: TRBJ2-1
v_gene: TRBV2

CDR3aa: ASSPALPGQGTEAF
j_gene: TRBJ1-1
v_gene: TRBV18

CDR3aa: ASSEQGPYEQY
j_gene: TRBJ2-7
v_gene: TRBV6-1